Below are 7 T cell receptor beta chains sequenced from a single sample in a study of shared clonotypes between healthy human individuals. The assay was immunoSEQ multiplex PCR, and TCRdb's table has in-frame clones only and misses some. This sample has fewer than 2.5 million clones, with 90% to 95% found just once. What was sequenced was naive CD4+ T cells from PBMCs. Subset denoted: CD45RA+ positively selected. The receptors were sampled from a man aged 18 to 29 in good health. Some clones in this sample may be carry-over from other donors' samples.

The V call is TRBV11-3, the J call TRBJ1-1; D unresolved. The V end was cut by 5 bases, the J end by 1 base, with 8 bases between. The V gene's germline CDR1 is SGHNT and CDR2 YENEEA. This CDR3 is 13 amino acids long. CDR3 in DNA: TGTGCCAGCAGCATTAAAGGGAACACTGAAGCTTTCTTT. Its protein product is CASSIKGNTEAFF.

The rearrangement uses TRBV5-4 and TRBJ2-5; 9 nucleotides agree with TRBD1. V was clipped by 4 bases and J by 3 bases; unmatched bases: 10. The CDR3 has 16 residues. Germline V gene sequence: CDR1 SGHNT, CDR2 YYREEE (reference sequence). The CDR3 bases are TGTGCCAGCAGCCACGACAGGGGGGGACCCAAAGAGACCCAGTACTTC. Translated: CASSHDRGGPKETQYF.

This CDR3 is CASSLASPARGGAYEQYF. Here the CDR3 DNA reads TGCGCCAGCAGCTTGGCCAGTCCCGCGCGGGGGGGAGCCTACGAGCAGTACTTC. The rearrangement links TRBV5-1 to TRBJ2-7; 9 bases match TRBD2. The V and J ends lost 0 bases and 2 bases, in that order; junction bases with no gene match: 12. Germline V gene lookup returns CDR1 SGHRS and CDR2 YFSETQ. The length of the CDR3 is 18 residues.

The chain carries TRBV27 and TRBJ1-1; 7 bases agree with TRBD1. The germline CDR1 and CDR2 sequences are MNHEY and SMNVEV (reference sequence). V was pared by 6 bases and J by 6 bases, with 10 bases of the junction left unmatched. CDR3 length equals 14 residues. Here the CDR3 DNA reads TGTGCCAGCAGAGCTCACGGAAGGGGGCCTGAAGCTTTCTTT. Translated: CASRAHGRGPEAFF.

The gene calls are TRBV6-6 and TRBJ2-2; no clear D gene. This CDR3 contains 13 residues. Trimming stripped 0 bases from V and 9 bases from J, with 8 bases between. Germline CDR1 reads MNHNY; CDR2 reads SVGAGI (reference sequence). Here the CDR3 DNA reads TGTGCCAGCAGTTACTCGATAGGTTGGGAGCTGTTTTTT. This gives the protein CASSYSIGWELFF.

V gene TRBV5-1 combines with J gene TRBJ1-1; D not resolved. Trimming pared 4 bases from V and 4 bases from J, leaving 14 bases between. CDR1 SGHRS and CDR2 YFSETQ come from the germline V gene. CDR3 length: 14 residues. DNA of the CDR3: TGCGCCAGCAGCCTAGGCGTCGCGGGCACTGAAGCTTTCTTT. Translated, it gives CASSLGVAGTEAFF.

This rearrangement joins TRBV27 to TRBJ2-7; no clear D gene. V was shortened by 0 bases and J by 5 bases, with 8 bases between the two germline ends. Germline lookup yields CDR1 MNHEY and CDR2 SMNVEV (reference sequence). The CDR3 length is 13 residues. CDR3 nucleotides: TGTGCCAGCAGTTTATCTAGACGCGACGAGCAGTACTTC. As protein: CASSLSRRDEQYF.